The 21 T cell receptor beta chains reported below all come from one sample, sequenced in a study of response to subunit inactivated influenza vaccine. Each CDR3 protein is one row after TCRdb ran MiXCR on the RT-PCR reads. The sample includes about 570,000 distinct CDR3 sequences, roughly 12% of them seen just once. These data were also filed under a second study, of T cells expressing NK-cell markers. That source reports: For TCR beta, cDNA was produced by 5'RACE template switching with UMIs.

Specimen: PBMCs from blood, collected on the day of vaccination. These TCRs come from a man in his fifties or sixties who received an inactivated influenza vaccine.

V gene TRBV20-1 combines with J gene TRBJ2-3, with D possibly being TRBD1 or TRBD2 (7 bases each). Germline CDR1 and CDR2: DFQATT and SNEGSKA (reference sequence). The CDR3 extends over 18 amino acids. The V gene lost 7 bases and the J gene lost 0 bases, with 26 bases spanning the gap. CDR3: CSVRAIKLQGGSTDTQYF. The CDR3, as DNA: TGCAGTGTTCGCGCCATAAAACTGCAGGGGGGGAGCACAGATACGCAGTATTTT.

This clonotype was recorded a few times. The V and J genes are TRBV7-9 and TRBJ1-1, with D possibly being TRBD1 (6 bases). Germline assignment: CDR1 SEHNR and CDR2 FQNEAQ (reference sequence). V was pared by 5 bases and J by 1 base, with 11 bases between. The CDR3 is made up of 14 amino acids. CDR3 protein: CASSTSTGNTEAFF. CDR3 sequence (DNA): TGTGCCAGCAGCACATCGACAGGGAACACTGAAGCTTTCTTT.

For this clonotype: A much larger clone differs by one base, so this may be a read error. The chain carries TRBV2 and TRBJ1-5; D remains unclear. CDR3 length: 13 residues. The V end lost 7 bases, the J end lost 1 base, and 8 bases lay between the germline ends. The germline V gene encodes CDR1 SNHLY and CDR2 FYNNEI. This CDR3 is CASTRISNQPQHF. CDR3 DNA: TGTGCCAGCACCCGGATAAGCAATCAGCCCCAGCATTTT.

This clonotype was detected only a few times. V gene TRBV6-2 or TRBV6-3 combines with J gene TRBJ2-2, with 13 bases that match TRBD2. Germline CDR1 MNHEY, CDR2 SVGEGT. Trimming cost V 0 bases and J 3 bases; bases outside gene matches: 1. The CDR3 is 17 amino acids. The CDR3 reads CASSYSGLAGYTGELFF. The CDR3 nucleotides read TGTGCCAGCAGTTACTCGGGACTAGCGGGGTACACCGGGGAGCTGTTTTTT.

This clonotype has more than one count but fewer than ten. The gene calls are TRBV3-1 and TRBJ2-1; D is ambiguous. This CDR3 is 16 amino acids long. Trimming removed 0 bases from V and 6 bases from J, with 15 bases in between. CDR1 and CDR2 (germline): LGHDT, YNNKEL (reference sequence). The CDR3 DNA sequence: TGTGCCAGCAGCCAAGATGTGGGCCCGTCATTCAATGAGCAGTTCTTC. Its translation is CASSQDVGPSFNEQFF.

The rearrangement links TRBV6-2 or TRBV6-3 to TRBJ2-3; no clear D gene. The CDR3 consists of 14 residues. V lost 4 bases and J lost 6, with 14 bases in between. The germline V gene has CDR1 MNHEY and CDR2 SVGEGT. The CDR3 loop reads CASSLLDQWDTQYF. The CDR3 DNA is TGTGCCAGCAGTTTACTGGACCAGTGGGATACGCAGTATTTT.

This clonotype has just a few counts. V is TRBV5-1 and J is TRBJ2-5, with 7 bases fitting TRBD1. The V gene's germline CDR1 is SGHRS and CDR2 YFSETQ. The junction had 5 bases not matched to a gene; V was cut back by 4 bases and J by 2 bases. The CDR3 runs 14 residues. The CDR3, as DNA: TGCGCCAGCAGCGTAAGACAGGGTCAAGAGACCCAGTACTTC. It is translated as CASSVRQGQETQYF.

The rearrangement links TRBV11-1 to TRBJ2-3; 9 bases match TRBD1. CDR1 is SGHAT and CDR2 is FQDESV in the germline V gene (reference sequence). The CDR3 covers 18 residues. J was trimmed by 4 bases and V by 5 bases; bases with no gene match: 16. The CDR3, as DNA: TGTGCCAGCAGCCTACGTATTCTCCGGGACAGGGCCCCAGATACGCAGTATTTT. Translated, it gives CASSLRILRDRAPDTQYF.

V and J are TRBV20-1 and TRBJ1-2; D is possibly TRBD1 (6 bases). In germline, CDR1 is DFQATT, CDR2 SNEGSKA (reference sequence). V was shortened by 0 bases and J by 3 bases, with 11 bases between the two germline ends. The CDR3 has 14 residues. The CDR3 reads CSAREQGLYYGYTF. In DNA form, the CDR3 reads TGCAGTGCTAGAGAGCAGGGGCTCTACTATGGCTACACCTTC.

The V and J genes are TRBV18 and TRBJ1-1; D unclear. This CDR3 region has 14 residues. V lost 6 bases and J lost 2, with 13 bases in between. The germline gives CDR1 KGHSH, CDR2 LQKENI. CDR3 in DNA: TGTGCCAGCTCGCAGACCATAGGAAACACTGAAGCTTTCTTT. Translating gives CASSQTIGNTEAFF.

This clonotype has a handful of counts. V is TRBV4-1 and J is TRBJ1-2; unclear D gene. Trimming took off 0 bases at V and 4 bases at J, with 9 bases between the two ends. This CDR3 spans 14 amino acids. Per the germline V gene, CDR1 is MGHRA and CDR2 is YSYEKL. CDR3 DNA sequence: TGCGCCAGCAGCCAAGACAGGACGCCCTATGGCTACACCTTC. It yields the protein CASSQDRTPYGYTF.

The chain links TRBV12-3 or TRBV12-4 to TRBJ1-2; D is unresolved. Trimming removed 7 bases at V and 7 bases at J, with 10 bases between. This CDR3 has 11 amino acids. The chain's CDR3 is CASNKGGGYTF. Here the CDR3 DNA reads TGTGCCAGCAACAAGGGTGGTGGCTACACCTTC.

The CDR3 reads CASSLGGGASYEQYF. The CDR3 nucleotides read TGTGCCAGCAGCTTAGGAGGGGGGGCCAGTTACGAGCAGTACTTC. This rearrangement joins TRBV11-2 to TRBJ2-7; TRBD2 might be the D (7 bases). The CDR3 consists of 15 residues. Trimming stripped 1 base from V and 4 bases from J, with 14 bases between. The germline V gene has CDR1 SGHAT and CDR2 FQNNGV. Full variable domain (outside the CDR3, taken from reference TRBV11-2 and TRBJ2-7): EAGVAQSPRYKIIEKRQSVAFWCNPISGHATLYWYQQILGQGPKLLIQFQNNGVVDDSQLPKDRFSAERLKGVDSTLKIQPAKLEDSAVYLCASSLGGGASYEQYFGPGTRLTVT.

The sample holds a few counts of this clonotype. The chain links TRBV12-3 or TRBV12-4 to TRBJ2-1, with 8 bases fitting TRBD2. There are 13 residues in the CDR3. Germline trimming cut 10 bases from V and 9 bases from J; bases unmatched to any gene: 11. In nucleotides, the CDR3 is TGTGCCACGGGAGGGGCATACCTTGGTGAGCAGTTCTTC. Amino acids: CATGGAYLGEQFF.

The V call is TRBV7-9, the J call TRBJ2-1; no reliable D call. V was shortened by 3 bases and J by 5 bases, with 14 bases between the two germline ends. This CDR3 has 15 amino acids. The germline V gene encodes CDR1 SEHNR and CDR2 FQNEAQ (reference sequence). The CDR3 reads CASSFPTTLDNEQFF. The CDR3 coding sequence is TGTGCCAGCAGCTTTCCCACAACCCTCGACAATGAGCAGTTCTTC.

The chain carries TRBV20-1 and TRBJ1-2; D is possibly TRBD1 (5 bases). The CDR3 covers 14 residues. Germline V gene data show CDR1 as DFQATT and CDR2 as SNEGSKA (reference sequence). The V end was cut by 3 bases, the J end by 5 bases, with 16 bases between. CDR3 in amino acids: CSASTTRGDYGYTF. CDR3 coding DNA: TGCAGTGCTAGCACCACCCGGGGGGATTATGGCTACACCTTC.

The table lists this clonotype with many counts. The rearrangement joins TRBV5-6 to TRBJ1-5, with 7 positions matching TRBD1. There are 14 residues in the CDR3. In germline, CDR1 is SGHDT, CDR2 YYEEEE. With V trimmed by 6 bases and J by 5 bases, 8 bases remained unmatched. CDR3 nucleotides: TGTGCCAGCAACAACCGGGACAGAGATCAGCCCCAGCATTTT. As protein: CASNNRDRDQPQHF.

V is TRBV11-2 and J is TRBJ2-7, with D unresolved. V lost 5 bases and J 2 bases, leaving 19 bases between the germline ends. This CDR3 contains 16 residues. Germline V gene lookup returns CDR1 SGHAT and CDR2 FQNNGV. The CDR3: CASSLGSGSGTYEQYF. The CDR3 nucleotides read TGTGCCAGCAGCCTCGGTTCGGGTTCAGGCACCTACGAGCAGTACTTC.

V is TRBV13 and J is TRBJ2-1; D is uncertain. Germline V CDR1 and CDR2: PRHDT, FYEKMQ (reference sequence). This CDR3 has 15 amino acids. Between the trimmed V and J ends, which lost 3 bases and 8 bases, there was a span of 17 bases. This CDR3 reads CASSFPPDRTDEQFF. DNA for the CDR3: TGTGCCAGCAGCTTCCCCCCGGATCGAACGGATGAGCAGTTCTTC.

V is TRBV7-9 and J is TRBJ1-2, with D hard to call. This CDR3 is built from 14 residues. Trimming took 1 base from V and 6 from J, leaving 12 bases between them. Germline loops: CDR1 SEHNR, CDR2 FQNEAQ (reference sequence). CDR3 loop: CASSLEGRADGYTF. The CDR3 region has the DNA TGTGCCAGCAGCTTAGAGGGTAGGGCCGATGGCTACACCTTC.

This clonotype was seen a handful of times. The rearrangement links TRBV5-1 to TRBJ2-5; no clear D gene. The CDR3 contains 14 residues. Looked up from germline, CDR1 is SGHRS and CDR2 is YFSETQ. V dropped 4 bases and J dropped 2 bases, with 12 bases sitting between them. CDR3 DNA sequence: TGCGCCAGCAGCCACCGGGTCCATCAAGAGACCCAGTACTTC. It translates to CASSHRVHQETQYF.